This T cell receptor beta chain emerged from a study of early T cells in non-severe SARS-CoV-2 infection. Study in general: Unsorted whole blood bulk RNA was sequenced, with unpaired chains.

This clonotype was detected ten times or more. Its antigen is undetermined. The CDR3 has 14 amino acids. Trimming stripped 5 bases from V and 2 bases from J, with 12 bases between. Germline V lookup: CDR1 SEHNR, CDR2 FQNEAQ (reference sequence). Notes on the study in general: Private and CD4 specificities were missed by VDJdb matching, skewed to anti-spike CD8.

Individual cDNA molecules carried attached unique molecular identifiers. Via MiXCR, TCRdb re-called the 5' RACE reads, giving one row per CDR3 protein. The sample comprises around 40,000 distinct CDR3 sequences, roughly 6.3% of which are singletons, and 5% to 6.5% rests with the top ten. V usage is TRBV7-9 and J usage is TRBJ1-1; D gene ambiguous. The sequencing sample was made of whole blood. This TCR was sampled from an adult who was a healthcare worker with PCR-confirmed SARS-CoV-2 infection or an uninfected control (not recorded which). The DNA of the CDR3 is TGTGCCAGCAGCCCCCGGGCCCTTAACACTGAAGCTTTCTTT. It translates to CASSPRALNTEAFF.